This TCR beta chain was profiled in a study of HIV-infected children after antiretroviral therapy interruption. About the study: Children's median ages were 9.5 years and 8 years by group. Interruption-arm samples span weeks 0, 12, interruption end (24 or 48), and about 3 years post-study.

RNA-based 3' RACE libraries used unique molecular identifiers. TCRdb processed the 3' RACE reads anew with MiXCR; each CDR3 protein has one entry. The sample lists about 89,000 distinct CDR3 sequences, approximately 6.9% occurring once. This clonotype has ten or more counts. Its antigen is undetermined. The junction departs from germline at one end; a sequencing error may be responsible. Germline-derived CDR1 and CDR2 are SGHKS and YYEKEE (reference sequence). The CDR3 totals 11 residues. Findings and limits, study-wide: After treatment interruption started, naive CD4+ CDR3 overlap across time points dropped.

The treatment is: PENTA 11 planned treatment interruption arm or continuous ART arm. Naive CD4+ CD45RA+ CD45RO- T cells were FACS-sorted from thawed PBMCs. The V and J genes are TRBV5-5 and TRBJ2-1, with 8 bases fitting TRBD1. The input for sequencing was CD45RA+ CD4+ T cells from PBMCs, pooled from several time points, taken from a donor given antiretroviral therapy, either interrupted or continuous. Subset: naive CD4+ CD45RA+ CD45RO- T cells. This clonotype originated in a pool of human donors with HIV. The CDR3 spells CASTNAGTGTF. The DNA for the CDR3 is TGTGCCAGCACCAACGCCGGGACAGGAACCTTC.